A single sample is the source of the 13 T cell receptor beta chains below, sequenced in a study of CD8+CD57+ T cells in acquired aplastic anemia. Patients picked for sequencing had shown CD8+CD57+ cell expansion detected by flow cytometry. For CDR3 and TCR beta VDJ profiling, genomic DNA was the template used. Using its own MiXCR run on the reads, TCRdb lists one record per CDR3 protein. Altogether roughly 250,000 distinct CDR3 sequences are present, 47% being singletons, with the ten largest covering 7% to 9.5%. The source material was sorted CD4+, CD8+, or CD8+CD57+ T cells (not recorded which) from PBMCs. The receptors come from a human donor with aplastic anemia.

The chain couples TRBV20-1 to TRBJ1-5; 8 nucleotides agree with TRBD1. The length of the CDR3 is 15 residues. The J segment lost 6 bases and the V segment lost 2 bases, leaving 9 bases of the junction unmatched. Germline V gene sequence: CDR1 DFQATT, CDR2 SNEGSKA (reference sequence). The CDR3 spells CSARPGGLVSQPQHF. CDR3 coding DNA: TGCAGTGCTAGACCAGGGGGCTTGGTTTCTCAGCCCCAGCATTTT.

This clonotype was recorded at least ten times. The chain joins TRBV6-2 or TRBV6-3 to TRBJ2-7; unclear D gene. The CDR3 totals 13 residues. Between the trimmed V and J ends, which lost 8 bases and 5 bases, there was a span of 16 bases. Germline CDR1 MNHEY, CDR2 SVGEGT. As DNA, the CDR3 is TGTGCCAGCCGCCCAGCACCGCTCAACGAGCAGTACTTC. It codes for CASRPAPLNEQYF.

The CDR3 bases are TGTGCCAGCAGTGTCAACAGATTTATCAGGTCCGGGGAGCTGTTTTTT. It codes for CASSVNRFIRSGELFF. The gene calls are TRBV13 and TRBJ2-2; the D is unclear. The germline CDR1 and CDR2 sequences are PRHDT and FYEKMQ (reference sequence). The CDR3 runs 16 residues. Trimming removed 6 bases at V and 6 bases at J, with 20 bases between. The entire variable domain, with the rest obtained from reference TRBV13 and TRBJ2-2, is as follows: AAGVIQSPRHLIKEKRETATLKCYPIPRHDTVYWYQQGPGQDPQFLISFYEKMQSDKGSIPDRFSAQQFSDYHSELNMSSLELGDSALYFCASSVNRFIRSGELFFGEGSRLTVL.

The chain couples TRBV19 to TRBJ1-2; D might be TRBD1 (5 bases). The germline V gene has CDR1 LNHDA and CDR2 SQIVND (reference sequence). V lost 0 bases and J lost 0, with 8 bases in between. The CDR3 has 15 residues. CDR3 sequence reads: CASSIERGSNYGYTF. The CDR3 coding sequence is TGTGCCAGTAGTATAGAGAGGGGTTCTAACTATGGCTACACCTTC.

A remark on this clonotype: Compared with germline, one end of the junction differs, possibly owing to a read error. The CDR3 reads CASSQDSAAGEGYTF. The CDR3 DNA reads TGTGCCAGCAGCCAAGATTCAGCCGCAGGTGAAGGCTACACCTTC. The rearrangement uses TRBV5-1 and TRBJ1-2, with D unresolved. The CDR3 runs to 15 residues. Germline CDR1 SGHRS, CDR2 YFSETQ.

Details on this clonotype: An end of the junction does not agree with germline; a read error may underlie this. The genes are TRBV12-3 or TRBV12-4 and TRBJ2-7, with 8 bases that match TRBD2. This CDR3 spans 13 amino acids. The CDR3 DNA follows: TGTGCCATCAGTGAGCGGGGGACGGGAGAGCAGTACTTC. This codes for CAISERGTGEQYF.

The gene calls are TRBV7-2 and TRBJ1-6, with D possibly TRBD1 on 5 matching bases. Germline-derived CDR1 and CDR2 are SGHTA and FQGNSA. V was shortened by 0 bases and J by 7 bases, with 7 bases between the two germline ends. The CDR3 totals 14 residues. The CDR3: CASSLAGQNSPLHF. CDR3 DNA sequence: TGTGCCAGCAGCTTAGCGGGGCAAAATTCACCCCTCCACTTT.

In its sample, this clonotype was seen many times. The CDR3 reads CASSESPTSSYGYTF. The CDR3 DNA is TGCGCCAGCAGTGAGTCGCCCACATCTTCCTATGGCTACACCTTC. This sequence joins TRBV10-1 and TRBJ1-2, with D uncertain. CDR1 and CDR2 (germline): WNHNN, SYGVQD (reference sequence). V dropped 0 bases and J dropped 4 bases, with 12 bases sitting between them. The CDR3 runs 15 residues.

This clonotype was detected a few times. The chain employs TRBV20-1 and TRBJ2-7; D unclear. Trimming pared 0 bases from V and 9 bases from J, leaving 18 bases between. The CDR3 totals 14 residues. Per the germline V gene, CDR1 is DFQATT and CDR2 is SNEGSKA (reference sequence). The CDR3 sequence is CSARDSRPTVGQYV. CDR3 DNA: TGCAGTGCTAGAGATTCACGTCCAACAGTTGGGCAGTACGTC.

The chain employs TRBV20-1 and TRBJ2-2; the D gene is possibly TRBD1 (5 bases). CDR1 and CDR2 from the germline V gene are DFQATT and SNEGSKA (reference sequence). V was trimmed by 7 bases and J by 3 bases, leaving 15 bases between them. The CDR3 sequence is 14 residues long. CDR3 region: CSVKRQGDTGELFF. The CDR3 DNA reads TGCAGTGTCAAAAGGCAGGGCGACACCGGGGAGCTGTTTTTT.

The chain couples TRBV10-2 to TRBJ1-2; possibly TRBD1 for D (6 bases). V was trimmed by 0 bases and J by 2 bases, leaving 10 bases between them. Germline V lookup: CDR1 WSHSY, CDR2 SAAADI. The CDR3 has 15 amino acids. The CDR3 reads CASSESTGANYGYTF. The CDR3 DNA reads TGCGCCAGCAGTGAGTCCACGGGGGCCAACTATGGCTACACCTTC.

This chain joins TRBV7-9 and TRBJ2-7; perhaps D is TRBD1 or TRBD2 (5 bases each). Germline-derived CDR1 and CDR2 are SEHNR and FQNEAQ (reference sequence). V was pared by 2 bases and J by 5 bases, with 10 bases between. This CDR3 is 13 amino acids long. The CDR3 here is CASSLIRGNEQYF. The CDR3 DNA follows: TGTGCCAGCAGCTTAATCCGGGGCAACGAGCAGTACTTC.

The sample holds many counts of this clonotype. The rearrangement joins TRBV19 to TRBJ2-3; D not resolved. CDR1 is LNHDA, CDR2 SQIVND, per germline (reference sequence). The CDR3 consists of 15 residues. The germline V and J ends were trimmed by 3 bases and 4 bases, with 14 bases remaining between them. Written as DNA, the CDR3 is TGTGCCAGTAGTATTTATCCTAGGGATTCAGATACGCAGTATTTT. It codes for CASSIYPRDSDTQYF.